The 28 T cell receptor beta chains listed next were all sequenced from one sample in a study of identifying expanded T cells in peripheral blood. TCRdb's copy holds only in-frame clones and misses some; the assay was immunoSEQ multiplex PCR. Of roughly 100,000 clones detected, about 83% appear once; the ten largest clones hold approximately 17%. Sequenced input: blood. These receptors were taken from a person between 18 and 75 years old in good health.

V is TRBV6-5 and J is TRBJ2-3; 7 nucleotides agree with TRBD1. Germline CDR1 and CDR2: MNHEY and SVGAGI. The CDR3 is 14 amino acids. J lost 2 bases, V lost 5 bases, and 4 bases had no gene match. CDR3 sequence (DNA): TGTGCCAGCAGTATCGGACAGGCCACAGATACGCAGTATTTT. Translated: CASSIGQATDTQYF.

This clone has only one observation. The chain carries TRBV5-4 and TRBJ1-2, with TRBD1 identical over 7 bases. CDR1 and CDR2 from the germline V gene are SGHNT and YYREEE (reference sequence). CDR3 length equals 15 residues. V lost 3 bases and J lost 4; bases outside the gene matches: 9. The CDR3 bases are TGTGCCAGCAGCTCACAGGGGCCTGTAAGCTATGGCTACACCTTC. Translation: CASSSQGPVSYGYTF.

The chain combines TRBV6-5 with TRBJ1-5; 7 bases are shared with TRBD1. J gave up 6 bases and V 5 bases, and 7 bases lay outside the gene matches. This CDR3 contains 14 residues. CDR1 is MNHEY and CDR2 is SVGAGI in the germline V gene. CDR3 DNA sequence: TGTGCCAGCAGTGGACGACAGGGCAGTCAGCCCCAGCATTTT. Its protein product is CASSGRQGSQPQHF.

The V and J genes are TRBV21-1 and TRBJ1-5; no DNA check was done on the table's D call, TRBD1. TRBV21-1 is marked as a pseudogene. This CDR3 comprises 14 residues. In DNA form, the CDR3 reads TGTGCCAGCAGCAAAGATGGCCTTAATCAGCCCCAGCATTTT. Translating gives CASSKDGLNQPQHF.

This sequence joins TRBV5-1 and TRBJ2-3; 9 bases agree with TRBD2. In germline, CDR1 is SGHRS, CDR2 YFSETQ. With V trimmed by 1 base and J by 0 bases, 9 bases remained unmatched. CDR3 size: 18 residues. This CDR3 is CASSLHIAGEKSTDTQYF. CDR3 nucleotides: TGCGCCAGCAGCTTGCATATAGCGGGGGAAAAGAGCACAGATACGCAGTATTTT.

The chain employs TRBV4-3 and TRBJ2-3; no firm D call. Per the germline V gene, CDR1 is LGHNA and CDR2 is YSLEER. Trimming removed 3 bases at V and 3 bases at J, with 7 bases between. The CDR3 spans 13 residues. CDR3 DNA: TGCGCCAGCAGCCAGACTGGGACAGATACGCAGTATTTT. Protein: CASSQTGTDTQYF.

The rearrangement uses TRBV28 and TRBJ2-3; D gene ambiguous. From germline, CDR1 is MDHEN and CDR2 SYDVKM. Trimming stripped 3 bases from V and 3 bases from J, with 4 bases between. CDR3 length: 12 amino acids. Written as DNA, the CDR3 is TGTGCCAGCAGTTTCTGGACAGATACGCAGTATTTT. This translates into CASSFWTDTQYF.

This clone was counted between two and nine times. The V call is TRBV19, the J call TRBJ1-6; D gene uncertain. Trimming took off 0 bases at V and 3 bases at J, with 15 bases between the two ends. CDR3 length equals 18 residues. Germline V gene sequence: CDR1 LNHDA, CDR2 SQIVND (reference sequence). DNA of the CDR3: TGTGCCAGTAGTATAGATCACGCCTCTGCTGGCTATAATTCACCCCTCCACTTT. It is translated as CASSIDHASAGYNSPLHF.

The V and J genes are TRBV19 and TRBJ1-6; no clear D. The germline V gene has CDR1 LNHDA and CDR2 SQIVND (reference sequence). Trimming pared 6 bases from V and 9 bases from J, leaving 15 bases between. This CDR3 comprises 14 residues. CDR3 in amino acids: CASSPITAFSPLHF. The CDR3, as DNA: TGTGCCAGTAGCCCGATTACGGCTTTTTCACCCCTCCACTTT.

The CDR3 spells CASSRGLENIQYF. CDR3 coding DNA: TGTGCCAGCAGCAGGGGGCTGGAAAACATTCAGTACTTC. The chain uses TRBV5-6 and TRBJ2-4; 7 bases match TRBD1. Germline CDR1 and CDR2: SGHDT and YYEEEE. With 4 bases clipped from V and 5 bases from J, the junction kept 3 bases outside the gene matches. The CDR3 runs 13 residues.

The J gene is TRBJ2-2, the V gene TRBV28; 10 bases agree with TRBD2. The CDR3 runs to 17 residues. The V segment lost 4 bases and the J segment 5 bases; nucleotides outside the gene matches: 10. Germline V gene sequence: CDR1 MDHEN, CDR2 SYDVKM. CDR3: CASSWASGGARTGELFF. CDR3 sequence (DNA): TGTGCCAGCAGTTGGGCCAGCGGGGGGGCGCGGACCGGGGAGCTGTTTTTT. Complete variable domain (other parts from reference TRBV28 and TRBJ2-2): DVKVTQSSRYLVKRTGEKVFLECVQDMDHENMFWYRQDPGLGLRLIYFSYDVKMKEKGDIPEGYSVSREKKERFSLILESASTNQTSMYLCASSWASGGARTGELFFGEGSRLTVL.

The chain employs TRBV7-2 and TRBJ1-2; D may be TRBD1 (6 bases). Germline V gene sequence: CDR1 SGHTA, CDR2 FQGNSA. CDR3 length: 13 residues. Trimming cost V 3 bases and J 6 bases, with 11 bases left between them. The CDR3 loop is CASSFTRDNGYTF. The CDR3 DNA reads TGTGCCAGCAGCTTCACCCGGGACAATGGCTACACCTTC. Complete variable domain (other parts from reference TRBV7-2 and TRBJ1-2): GAGVSQSPSNKVTEKGKDVELRCDPISGHTALYWYRQSLGQGLEFLIYFQGNSAPDKSGLPSDRFSAERTGGSVSTLTIQRTQQEDSAVYLCASSFTRDNGYTFGSGTRLTVV.

V usage is TRBV7-6 and J usage is TRBJ1-3; the D gene is possibly TRBD1 (6 bases). Trimming removed 1 base at V and 5 bases at J, with 15 bases between. The CDR3 contains 16 residues. Germline values: CDR1 SGHVS, CDR2 FNYEAQ. The CDR3 sequence: CASSLGRGRERNTIYF. The CDR3 coding sequence is TGTGCCAGCAGCTTAGGTCGGGGGCGGGAGAGAAACACCATATATTTT.

The chain couples TRBV29-1 to TRBJ2-3; 10 nucleotides match TRBD1. The V and J ends lost 4 bases and 7 bases, in that order; junction bases with no gene match: 11. Germline V gene lookup returns CDR1 SQVTM and CDR2 ANQGSEA. This CDR3 region has 15 residues. The CDR3 coding sequence is TGCAGCGTTGGTGGGACAGGGGCAAATACCTATACGCAGTATTTT. Translation: CSVGGTGANTYTQYF.

J is TRBJ1-1 and V is TRBV7-9; maybe TRBD1 (5 bases). Germline CDR1 reads SEHNR; CDR2 reads FQNEAQ (reference sequence). Between the trimmed V and J ends, which lost 3 bases and 5 bases, there was a span of 22 bases. The CDR3 sequence is 17 residues long. The CDR3 loop reads CASSFKGRVDWGTEAFF. The CDR3 nucleotides read TGTGCCAGCAGCTTCAAGGGGAGGGTGGATTGGGGGACTGAAGCTTTCTTT.

V gene TRBV5-1 combines with J gene TRBJ2-1, with D perhaps matching TRBD1 (6 bases). Trimming left V 0 bases short and J 2 bases short, with 6 bases between. Germline V lookup: CDR1 SGHRS, CDR2 YFSETQ. The CDR3 extends over 14 amino acids. CDR3 sequence reads: CASSLGGPYNEQFF. Here the CDR3 DNA reads TGCGCCAGCAGCTTGGGGGGGCCCTACAATGAGCAGTTCTTC.

The chain has TRBV4-3 and TRBJ1-2, with no clear D. Per germline, CDR1 LGHNA and CDR2 YSLEER. V was shortened by 0 bases and J by 4 bases, with 9 bases between the two germline ends. CDR3 length equals 14 residues. CDR3: CASSQDKRRYGYTF. CDR3 DNA sequence: TGCGCCAGCAGCCAAGATAAGAGGCGCTATGGCTACACCTTC.

The chain combines TRBV4-3 with TRBJ2-5, with 11 bases lining up with TRBD1. The CDR3 extends over 16 amino acids. Trimming at V came to 1 base and at J to 11 bases, leaving 12 bases not matched to a gene. CDR1 and CDR2 (germline): LGHNA, YSLEER. CDR3 protein: CASSQVISGQGAGQYF. The CDR3 DNA is TGCGCCAGCAGCCAAGTCATTAGTGGACAGGGGGCGGGGCAGTACTTC.

The chain couples TRBV18 to TRBJ2-3, with TRBD1 as a possible D gene (6 bases). V dropped 0 bases and J dropped 3 bases, with 7 bases sitting between them. The CDR3 totals 14 residues. From germline, CDR1 is KGHSH and CDR2 LQKENI. The CDR3: CASSPPDRTDTQYF. In DNA, the CDR3 is TGTGCCAGCTCACCACCCGACAGGACAGATACGCAGTATTTT.

The rearrangement links TRBV12-5 to TRBJ2-3; D is unresolved. The CDR3 sequence is 12 residues long. The V and J ends lost 6 bases and 5 bases respectively, with 9 bases between them. In germline, CDR1 is LGHNT, CDR2 FRNRAP. The CDR3 bases are TGTGCTAGTGGCCCCCGTCTAGATACGCAGTATTTT. Residues: CASGPRLDTQYF.

This chain uses TRBV10-3 with TRBJ1-5; 8 bases agree with TRBD1. V dropped 5 bases and J dropped 9; count of bases not matched to a gene: 12. From germline, CDR1 is ENHRY and CDR2 SYGVKD. The CDR3 totals 15 residues. This chain's CDR3 is CAISQRTQGETPQHF. The DNA of the CDR3 is TGTGCCATCAGTCAACGGACACAGGGGGAGACGCCCCAGCATTTT.

The V and J genes are TRBV6-6 and TRBJ2-7; 10 nucleotides line up with TRBD1. The length of the CDR3 is 16 residues. Losses at the gene ends were 2 bases for V and 2 bases for J; bases not matched to a gene: 6. Germline CDR1 MNHNY, CDR2 SVGAGI (reference sequence). Here the CDR3 reads CASSYIRDRGTYEQYF. DNA of the CDR3: TGTGCCAGCAGTTACATCCGGGACAGGGGTACCTACGAGCAGTACTTC.

V is TRBV4-3 and J is TRBJ1-1; a possible D gene is TRBD1 (6 bases). CDR3 length: 18 residues. Trimming took off 4 bases at V and 0 bases at J, with 21 bases between the two ends. From germline, CDR1 is LGHNA and CDR2 YSLEER. DNA of the CDR3: TGCGCCAGCAGCCCTAGTGGGGGAGGGGGAAGGGTGAACACTGAAGCTTTCTTT. This translates into CASSPSGGGGRVNTEAFF.

The rearrangement uses TRBV10-1 and TRBJ2-5, with TRBD1 matching over 8 bases. Germline CDR1 is WNHNN and CDR2 is SYGVQD (reference sequence). The V and J ends lost 2 bases and 6 bases, in that order; junction bases with no gene match: 8. This CDR3 has 15 residues. The CDR3 is CASSEVSGGVKTQYF. The CDR3 DNA is TGCGCCAGCAGTGAGGTCTCAGGGGGCGTGAAGACCCAGTACTTC.

CDR3 in amino acids: CASSQEGGGQNYGYTF. As DNA, the CDR3 is TGCGCCAGCAGCCAAGAGGGCGGGGGCCAGAACTATGGCTACACCTTC. The rearrangement uses TRBV4-3 and TRBJ1-2; maybe TRBD1 (6 bases). V was shortened by 0 bases and J by 2 bases, with 13 bases between the two germline ends. Per germline, CDR1 LGHNA and CDR2 YSLEER. The CDR3 sequence is 16 residues long.

This clone was picked up a small number of times. V usage is TRBV28 and J usage is TRBJ1-5; D call uncertain. The CDR3 contains 15 residues. Trimming took 7 bases from V and 4 from J, leaving 17 bases between them. The germline gives CDR1 MDHEN, CDR2 SYDVKM. The CDR3 nucleotides are TGTGCCAGCACCCATCAGTATCGGGCGAATCAGCCCCAGCATTTT. It codes for CASTHQYRANQPQHF.

The gene calls are TRBV5-1 and TRBJ2-2, with 9 bases aligning to TRBD1. Germline V CDR1 and CDR2: SGHRS, YFSETQ. The CDR3 is 17 residues long. V trimming: 2 bases; J trimming: 7 bases; junction bases outside the gene matches: 12. This CDR3 is CASSFAGQGSTGGELFF. The CDR3 nucleotides are TGCGCCAGCAGCTTTGCGGGACAGGGCTCTACCGGCGGGGAGCTGTTTTTT.

V is TRBV5-1 and J is TRBJ2-2; D is possibly TRBD1 (5 bases). Germline V gene sequence: CDR1 SGHRS, CDR2 YFSETQ. The CDR3 length is 14 residues. Trimming removed 4 bases at V and 6 bases at J, with 13 bases between. In DNA form, the CDR3 reads TGCGCCAGCAGCGCCGTTCAGGGCCCCGGGGAGCTGTTTTTT. Protein product: CASSAVQGPGELFF.